The next 31 T cell receptor beta chains were all read from a single sample in a study of cytomegalovirus exposure and HLA in healthy donors. Both 60 Vbeta primers and 13 Jbeta primers went into the PCR. The method was immunoSEQ multiplex PCR; TCRdb's version includes in-frame clones alone and lacks a portion of them. This table has 95,000 to 150,000 clones, around three quarters appearing once. The sample comprised PBMCs. The receptors come from a man aged 25-45 years in good health and CMV-seropositive.

The chain is built from TRBV5-6 and TRBJ1-1, with D unclear. The germline V gene encodes CDR1 SGHDT and CDR2 YYEEEE. CDR3 size: 13 residues. V was trimmed by 5 bases and J by 6 bases, leaving 14 bases between them. CDR3 in DNA: TGTGCCAGCAGTCCTGGTACTAAGGCTGAAGCTTTCTTT. Protein sequence: CASSPGTKAEAFF. Full variable domain (remainder filled in from reference TRBV5-6 and TRBJ1-1): DAGVTQSPTHLIKTRGQQVTLRCSPKSGHDTVSWYQQALGQGPQFIFQYYEEEERQRGNFPDRFSGHQFPNYSSELNVNALLLGDSALYLCASSPGTKAEAFFGQGTRLTVV.

The chain uses TRBV7-2 and TRBJ1-2; D is perhaps TRBD1 (5 bases). The CDR3 consists of 18 residues. Trimming removed 4 bases at V and 4 bases at J, with 25 bases between. The germline gives CDR1 SGHTA, CDR2 FQGNSA. CDR3 DNA sequence: TGTGCCAGCAGCTCTGGTGGGGCACAGTCTAAAAGCTCCTATGGCTACACCTTC. Protein product: CASSSGGAQSKSSYGYTF. The full variable domain, completed using reference TRBV7-2 and TRBJ1-2, is GAGVSQSPSNKVTEKGKDVELRCDPISGHTALYWYRQSLGQGLEFLIYFQGNSAPDKSGLPSDRFSAERTGGSVSTLTIQRTQQEDSAVYLCASSSGGAQSKSSYGYTFGSGTRLTVV.

The chain joins TRBV5-1 to TRBJ2-1, with TRBD1 matching 10 bases. V was pared by 3 bases and J by 3 bases, with 3 bases of the junction left unmatched. CDR1 and CDR2 from the germline V gene are SGHRS and YFSETQ. The length of the CDR3 is 15 residues. The CDR3 nucleotides are TGCGCCAGCAGCTCGCGGACAGGGGGCTACAATGAGCAGTTCTTC. Translation: CASSSRTGGYNEQFF.

Written as DNA, the CDR3 is TGCAGCGTACGAGGGGAGGTTTACGAGCAGTACTTC. Protein product: CSVRGEVYEQYF. The rearrangement links TRBV29-1 to TRBJ2-7, with D possibly TRBD2 on 6 matching bases. Germline V gene lookup returns CDR1 SQVTM and CDR2 ANQGSEA. V lost 6 bases to trimming and J lost 4 bases, with 13 bases between them. CDR3 size: 12 residues.

The rearrangement links TRBV6-6 to TRBJ1-2; D is undetermined. From germline, CDR1 is MNHNY and CDR2 SVGAGI (reference sequence). The CDR3 totals 11 residues. The V end lost 6 bases, the J end lost 7 bases, and 9 bases lay between the germline ends. CDR3 DNA sequence: TGTGCCAGCAGGCAACAGAGTGGCTACACCTTC. Translated, it gives CASRQQSGYTF.

This clone was observed a handful of times. This rearrangement joins TRBV2 to TRBJ1-2; D is unclear. With 4 bases removed from V and 1 base from J, the gap between germline ends came to 4 bases. CDR3 size: 12 residues. CDR1 SNHLY and CDR2 FYNNEI come from the germline V gene. CDR3 region: CASSVNNYGYTF. CDR3 nucleotide sequence: TGTGCCAGCAGTGTTAATAACTATGGCTACACCTTC.

There are a few counts of this clone. This chain links TRBV7-9 with TRBJ2-7; a possible D gene is TRBD1 (6 bases). Germline V gene data show CDR1 as SEHNR and CDR2 as FQNEAQ (reference sequence). Between the trimmed V and J ends, which lost 1 base and 6 bases, there was a span of 13 bases. The CDR3 runs 14 residues. CDR3 in DNA: TGTGCCAGCAGCTTAGGAGGGGTGGGGGCCGAGCAGTACTTC. It is translated as CASSLGGVGAEQYF.

The rearrangement links TRBV28 to TRBJ1-1; D not certain. The CDR3 runs 13 residues. Trimming left V 6 bases short and J 0 bases short, with 8 bases between. Germline V gene sequence: CDR1 MDHEN, CDR2 SYDVKM. Written as DNA, the CDR3 is TGTGCCAGCAGCGACACACTGAACACTGAAGCTTTCTTT. It specifies CASSDTLNTEAFF. The complete variable domain, with remaining parts taken from reference TRBV28 and TRBJ1-1, reads DVKVTQSSRYLVKRTGEKVFLECVQDMDHENMFWYRQDPGLGLRLIYFSYDVKMKEKGDIPEGYSVSREKKERFSLILESASTNQTSMYLCASSDTLNTEAFFGQGTRLTVV.

The chain has TRBV5-8 and TRBJ2-7; TRBD1 matches at 9 bases. The CDR3 loop spans 15 amino acids. CDR1 is SGHTS, CDR2 YDEGEE, per germline. Trimming at V came to 4 bases and at J to 1 base, leaving 6 bases not matched to a gene. The CDR3 DNA reads TGTGCCAGCAGCGGGGACAGGGTAGGGTCCTACGAGCAGTACTTC. This gives the protein CASSGDRVGSYEQYF. Full variable domain (remainder filled in from reference TRBV5-8 and TRBJ2-7): EAGVTQSPTHLIKTRGQQATLRCSPISGHTSVYWYQQALGLGLQFLLWYDEGEERNRGNFPPRFSGRQFPNYSSELNVNALELEDSALYLCASSGDRVGSYEQYFGPGTRLTVT.

This rearrangement joins TRBV7-2 to TRBJ2-5; TRBD2 might be the D (5 bases). Germline CDR1 reads SGHTA; CDR2 reads FQGNSA. The CDR3 is 16 amino acids. V lost 1 base, J lost 1 base, and 13 bases lay in between. CDR3 loop: CASSLGSAASQETQYF. CDR3 DNA sequence: TGTGCCAGCAGCTTAGGTAGCGCCGCCTCCCAAGAGACCCAGTACTTC.

The V gene is TRBV5-6, the J gene TRBJ2-4; 7 positions agree with TRBD2. The CDR3 is 18 amino acids. V gave up 3 bases and J gave up 3 bases; unmatched junction bases: 15. Germline CDR1 SGHDT, CDR2 YYEEEE. The CDR3 region is CASSSHPRGVSFKNIQYF. The CDR3 DNA is TGTGCCAGCAGCTCCCACCCCCGGGGGGTATCATTCAAAAACATTCAGTACTTC.

The chain links TRBV7-6 to TRBJ2-3, with 7 positions matching TRBD1. V was clipped by 3 bases and J by 4 bases; unmatched bases: 10. Germline V gives CDR1 SGHVS, CDR2 FNYEAQ. The CDR3 runs to 16 residues. CDR3 nucleotide sequence: TGTGCCAGCAGCTTTGGACAGGCCCCAGGGGCAGATACGCAGTATTTT. Its protein product is CASSFGQAPGADTQYF. Looking up the rest from reference TRBV7-6 and TRBJ2-3 gives the full variable domain: GAGVSQSPRYKVTKRGQDVALRCDPISGHVSLYWYRQALGQGPEFLTYFNYEAQQDKSGLPNDRFSAERPEGSISTLTIQRTEQRDSAMYRCASSFGQAPGADTQYFGPGTRLTVL.

This clone has a handful of counts. The V call is TRBV19, the J call TRBJ1-5, with D unresolved. CDR3 length: 15 residues. The V end was cut by 1 base, the J end by 4 bases, with 11 bases between. Germline CDR1 reads LNHDA; CDR2 reads SQIVND (reference sequence). The DNA for the CDR3 is TGTGCCAGTAGTATAGGGGCCACCGAGAATCAGCCCCAGCATTTT. As protein: CASSIGATENQPQHF. Full variable domain (rest looked up from reference TRBV19 and TRBJ1-5): DGGITQSPKYLFRKEGQNVTLSCEQNLNHDAMYWYRQDPGQGLRLIYYSQIVNDFQKGDIAEGYSVSREKKESFPLTVTSAQKNPTAFYLCASSIGATENQPQHFGDGTRLSIL.

In its sample, this clone was seen a few times. The chain couples TRBV9 to TRBJ1-2; 9 nucleotides line up with TRBD1. CDR3 length: 18 amino acids. Unmatched junction bases numbered 17, after V lost 4 bases and J lost 4 bases. The V gene's germline CDR1 is SGDLS and CDR2 YYNGEE. The DNA for the CDR3 is TGTGCCAGCAGCCTTGCAAAATCCCCGGGGACAGGGACCTATGGCTACACCTTC. Translating it yields CASSLAKSPGTGTYGYTF.

The chain joins TRBV4-2 to TRBJ1-6; 7 bases are shared with TRBD1. From germline, CDR1 is LGHNA and CDR2 YNFKEQ. The CDR3 covers 18 residues. V was clipped by 0 bases and J by 0 bases; unmatched bases: 5. The CDR3 nucleotides read TGTGCCAGCAGCCAAGATCCAGGGGGAAGCTCCTATAATTCACCCCTCCACTTT. Encoded protein: CASSQDPGGSSYNSPLHF.

This clone came up a few times. The chain links TRBV5-1 to TRBJ1-2; D is unresolved. Germline V gene lookup returns CDR1 SGHRS and CDR2 YFSETQ. V lost 5 bases, J lost 5 bases, and 10 bases lay in between. The CDR3 contains 12 residues. The CDR3 reads CASREKSYGYTF. The CDR3 coding sequence is TGCGCCAGCAGGGAGAAGTCTTATGGCTACACCTTC.

This clone was recorded only once. The rearrangement links TRBV19 to TRBJ2-5; 14 bases match TRBD2. The J call may be incorrect, as the DNA end agrees better with TRBJ2-7. This CDR3 comprises 13 residues. CDR1 LNHDA and CDR2 SQIVND come from the germline V gene (reference sequence). CDR3 region: CATGTSGGIEQYF. The CDR3 DNA follows: TGTGCCACCGGGACTAGCGGGGGTATCGAGCAGTACTTC.

The rearrangement uses TRBV6-5 and TRBJ1-1; TRBD1 might be the D (5 bases). V gave up 2 bases and J gave up 11 bases, with 9 bases separating them. Germline CDR1 is MNHEY and CDR2 is SVGAGI. This CDR3 comprises 11 residues. CDR3 DNA sequence: TGTGCCAGCAGTTACCAGGGTCGTGCTTTCTTT. Translating gives CASSYQGRAFF.

The chain has TRBV28 and TRBJ1-2; D call uncertain. V lost 6 bases and J lost 8, with 19 bases in between. Per germline, CDR1 MDHEN and CDR2 SYDVKM. CDR3 size: 14 residues. DNA of the CDR3: TGTGCCAGCAGCCTAGCCGCGGACCTCTCCGGCTACACCTTC. Protein sequence: CASSLAADLSGYTF.

This clone is a singleton in its sample. The V and J genes are TRBV27 and TRBJ1-2, with D possibly matching TRBD1 (5 bases). Trimming removed 4 bases at V and 6 bases at J, with 15 bases between. This CDR3 comprises 14 residues. The germline CDR1 and CDR2 sequences are MNHEY and SMNVEV (reference sequence). The DNA of the CDR3 is TGTGCCAGCAGTTCGTCGGGTTGGGGGGATGGCTACACCTTC. It codes for CASSSSGWGDGYTF.

This clone was observed a few times. This chain connects TRBV5-8 to TRBJ2-5; 10 bases map to TRBD1. The CDR3 has 16 amino acids. Germline CDR1 SGHTS, CDR2 YDEGEE. With V trimmed by 3 bases and J by 5 bases, 10 bases remained unmatched. The CDR3 DNA follows: TGTGCCAGCAGCTGGGACAGGGGCCGGAGGGAGGAGACCCAGTACTTC. Translated: CASSWDRGRREETQYF.

The chain uses TRBV4-2 and TRBJ2-6; D gene ambiguous. The V end lost 4 bases, the J end lost 0 bases, and 7 bases lay between the germline ends. Germline lookup yields CDR1 LGHNA and CDR2 YNFKEQ. This CDR3 has 15 residues. CDR3 sequence reads: CASSPRFSGANVLTF. CDR3 bases: TGTGCCAGCAGCCCTAGGTTCTCTGGGGCCAACGTCCTGACTTTC.

This chain links TRBV4-1 with TRBJ1-2; tentatively, D is TRBD1 (5 bases). Trimming removed 6 bases at V and 7 bases at J, with 15 bases between. CDR1 MGHRA and CDR2 YSYEKL come from the germline V gene. CDR3 size: 13 residues. The CDR3 DNA reads TGCGCCAGCAGGGAAACCGGGGGAGCTGGCTACACCTTC. Protein sequence: CASRETGGAGYTF.

V usage is TRBV18 and J usage is TRBJ2-3, with TRBD1 as a possible D gene (5 bases). The germline gives CDR1 KGHSH, CDR2 LQKENI. Trimming stripped 6 bases from V and 9 bases from J, with 22 bases between. The CDR3 is made up of 15 amino acids. The CDR3 sequence is CASSTQGAAQSTQYF. The CDR3 coding sequence is TGTGCCAGCTCTACCCAAGGGGCAGCCCAGTCCACGCAGTATTTT.

V gene TRBV6-1 combines with J gene TRBJ2-3; D uncertain. The V gene lost 2 bases and the J gene lost 4 bases, with 4 bases spanning the gap. Germline V gene lookup returns CDR1 MNHNS and CDR2 SASEGT. The CDR3 extends over 12 amino acids. CDR3 DNA sequence: TGTGCCAGCAGTGAACACTCAGATACGCAGTATTTT. It specifies CASSEHSDTQYF.

A single count supports this clone. The V call is TRBV5-5, the J call TRBJ1-3, with D perhaps matching TRBD1 (6 bases). Germline V gene data show CDR1 as SGHKS and CDR2 as YYEKEE (reference sequence). The CDR3 covers 15 residues. The V and J ends lost 0 bases and 4 bases respectively, with 11 bases between them. CDR3 DNA sequence: TGTGCCAGCAGCTTGGGGCAGGGGACAGGAAACACCATATATTTT. Translated, it gives CASSLGQGTGNTIYF.

This rearrangement joins TRBV19 to TRBJ2-3; the match to TRBD2 covers 10 bases. This CDR3 is built from 15 residues. Losses at the gene ends were 0 bases for V and 5 bases for J; bases not matched to a gene: 2. Per germline, CDR1 LNHDA and CDR2 SQIVND (reference sequence). This CDR3 reads CASSIETSGVDTQYF. As DNA, the CDR3 is TGTGCCAGTAGTATAGAAACTAGCGGGGTAGATACGCAGTATTTT.

The rearrangement joins TRBV11-2 to TRBJ1-2; D remains unclear. Germline V gene sequence: CDR1 SGHAT, CDR2 FQNNGV. The CDR3 spans 15 residues. V was pared by 3 bases and J by 3 bases, with 14 bases between. The CDR3 loop is CASSLRVIDYYGYTF. The CDR3 coding sequence is TGTGCCAGCAGCTTGAGGGTAATAGACTACTATGGCTACACCTTC.

A few counts support this clone. CDR3 region: CASSLGGRGGETQYF. The DNA of the CDR3 is TGTGCCAGCAGCTTGGGGGGCAGGGGCGGGGAGACCCAGTACTTC. The chain is built from TRBV5-4 and TRBJ2-5, with D possibly TRBD1 on 6 matching bases. V lost 0 bases, J lost 5 bases, and 14 bases lay in between. Germline CDR1 and CDR2: SGHNT and YYREEE (reference sequence). This CDR3 has 15 residues.

The rearrangement links TRBV9 to TRBJ2-3; 7 bases are shared with TRBD1. V lost 1 base, J lost 1 base, and 3 bases stayed unmatched. CDR3 length: 15 residues. Germline V gene data show CDR1 as SGDLS and CDR2 as YYNGEE. CDR3 DNA sequence: TGTGCCAGCAGCGTAACAGGGGTTCGCACAGATACGCAGTATTTT. It yields the protein CASSVTGVRTDTQYF.

V usage is TRBV30 and J usage is TRBJ2-7, with D maybe TRBD1 (5 bases). With 3 bases removed from V and 2 bases from J, the gap between germline ends came to 17 bases. This CDR3 is built from 15 residues. CDR1 is GTSNPN, CDR2 SVGIG, per germline (reference sequence). The CDR3 loop reads CAWSSRTYLPYEQYF. The CDR3 bases are TGTGCCTGGAGCTCCAGGACATACCTGCCCTACGAGCAGTACTTC.